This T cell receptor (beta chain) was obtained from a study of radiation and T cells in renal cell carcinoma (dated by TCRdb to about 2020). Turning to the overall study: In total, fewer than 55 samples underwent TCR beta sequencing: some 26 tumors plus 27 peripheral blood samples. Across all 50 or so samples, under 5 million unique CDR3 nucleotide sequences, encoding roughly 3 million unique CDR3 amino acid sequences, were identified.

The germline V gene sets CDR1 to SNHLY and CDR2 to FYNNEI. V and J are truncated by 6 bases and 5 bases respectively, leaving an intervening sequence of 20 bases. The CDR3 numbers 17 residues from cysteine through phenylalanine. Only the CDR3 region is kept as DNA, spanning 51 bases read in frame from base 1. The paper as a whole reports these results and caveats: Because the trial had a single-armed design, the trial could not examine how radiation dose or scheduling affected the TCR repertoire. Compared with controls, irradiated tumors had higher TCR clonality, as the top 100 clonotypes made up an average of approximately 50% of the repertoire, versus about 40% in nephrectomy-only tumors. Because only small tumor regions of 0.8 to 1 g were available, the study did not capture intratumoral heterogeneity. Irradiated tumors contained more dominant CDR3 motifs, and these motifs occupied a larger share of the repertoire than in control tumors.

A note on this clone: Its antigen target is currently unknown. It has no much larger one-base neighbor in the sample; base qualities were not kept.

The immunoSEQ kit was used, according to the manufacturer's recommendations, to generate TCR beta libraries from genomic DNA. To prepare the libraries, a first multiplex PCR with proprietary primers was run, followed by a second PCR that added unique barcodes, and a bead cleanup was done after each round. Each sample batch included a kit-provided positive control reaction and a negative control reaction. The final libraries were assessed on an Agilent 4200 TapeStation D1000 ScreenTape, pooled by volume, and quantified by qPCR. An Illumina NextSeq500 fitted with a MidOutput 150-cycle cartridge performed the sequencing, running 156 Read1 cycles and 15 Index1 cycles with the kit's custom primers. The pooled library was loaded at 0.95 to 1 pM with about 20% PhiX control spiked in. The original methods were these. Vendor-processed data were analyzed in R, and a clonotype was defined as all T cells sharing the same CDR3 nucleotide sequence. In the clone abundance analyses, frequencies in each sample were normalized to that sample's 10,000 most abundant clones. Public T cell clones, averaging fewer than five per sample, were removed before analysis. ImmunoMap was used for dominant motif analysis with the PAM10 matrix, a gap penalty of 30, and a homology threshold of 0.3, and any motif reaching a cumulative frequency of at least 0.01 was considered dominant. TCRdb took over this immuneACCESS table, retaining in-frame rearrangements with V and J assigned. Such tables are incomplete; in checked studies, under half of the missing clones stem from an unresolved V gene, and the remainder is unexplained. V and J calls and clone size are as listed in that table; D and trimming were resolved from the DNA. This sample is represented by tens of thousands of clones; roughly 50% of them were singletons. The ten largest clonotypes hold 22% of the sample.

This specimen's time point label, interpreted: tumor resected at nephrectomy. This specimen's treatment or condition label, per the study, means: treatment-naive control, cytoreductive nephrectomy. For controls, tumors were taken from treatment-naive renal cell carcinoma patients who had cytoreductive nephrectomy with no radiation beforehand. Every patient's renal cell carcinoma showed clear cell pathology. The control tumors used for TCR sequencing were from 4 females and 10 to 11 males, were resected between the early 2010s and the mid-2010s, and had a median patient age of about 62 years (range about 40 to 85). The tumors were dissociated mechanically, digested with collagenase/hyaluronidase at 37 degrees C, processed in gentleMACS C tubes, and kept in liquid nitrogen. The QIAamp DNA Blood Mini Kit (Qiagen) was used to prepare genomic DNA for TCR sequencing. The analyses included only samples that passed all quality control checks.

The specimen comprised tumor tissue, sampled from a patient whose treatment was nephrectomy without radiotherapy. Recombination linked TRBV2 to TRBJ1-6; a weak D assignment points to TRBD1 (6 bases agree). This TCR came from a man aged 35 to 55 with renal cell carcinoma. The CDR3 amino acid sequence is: CASSTGEGGANNSPLHF. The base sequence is TGTGCCAGCAGCACCGGTGAGGGGGGGGCGAATAATTCACCCCTCCACTTT.